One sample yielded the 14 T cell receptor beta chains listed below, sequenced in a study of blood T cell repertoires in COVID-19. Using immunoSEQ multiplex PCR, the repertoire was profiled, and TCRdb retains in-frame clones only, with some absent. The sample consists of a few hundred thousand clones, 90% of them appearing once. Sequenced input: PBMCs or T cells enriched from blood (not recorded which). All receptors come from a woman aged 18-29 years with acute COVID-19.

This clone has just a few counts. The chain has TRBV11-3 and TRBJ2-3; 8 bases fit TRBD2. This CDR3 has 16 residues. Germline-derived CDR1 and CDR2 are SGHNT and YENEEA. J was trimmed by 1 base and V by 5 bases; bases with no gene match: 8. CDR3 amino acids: CASSGSGSIGTDTQYF. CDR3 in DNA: TGTGCCAGCAGCGGCAGCGGGAGTATCGGCACAGATACGCAGTATTTT.

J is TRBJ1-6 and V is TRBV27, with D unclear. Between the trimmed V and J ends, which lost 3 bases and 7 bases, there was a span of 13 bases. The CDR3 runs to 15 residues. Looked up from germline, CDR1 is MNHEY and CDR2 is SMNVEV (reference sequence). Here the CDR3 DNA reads TGTGCCAGCAGTTTCCTCACTACGATGAATTCACCCCTCCACTTT. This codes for CASSFLTTMNSPLHF.

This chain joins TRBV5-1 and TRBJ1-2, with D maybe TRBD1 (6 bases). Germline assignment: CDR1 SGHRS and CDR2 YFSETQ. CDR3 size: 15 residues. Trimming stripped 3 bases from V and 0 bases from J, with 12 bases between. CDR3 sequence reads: CASSSSTGANYGYTF. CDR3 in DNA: TGCGCCAGCAGCTCCTCGACAGGCGCTAACTATGGCTACACCTTC.

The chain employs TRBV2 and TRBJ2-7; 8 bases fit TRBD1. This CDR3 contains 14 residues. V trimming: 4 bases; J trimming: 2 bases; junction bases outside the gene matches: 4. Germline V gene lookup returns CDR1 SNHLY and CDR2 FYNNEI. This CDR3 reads CASSVRGQTYEQYF. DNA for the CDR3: TGTGCCAGCAGTGTCAGGGGGCAGACCTACGAGCAGTACTTC.

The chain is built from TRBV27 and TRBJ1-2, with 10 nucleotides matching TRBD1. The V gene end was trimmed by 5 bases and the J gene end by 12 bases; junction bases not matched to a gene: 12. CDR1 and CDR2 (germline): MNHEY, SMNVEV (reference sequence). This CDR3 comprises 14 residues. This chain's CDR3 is CASSPGTGVGVDTF. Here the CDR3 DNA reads TGTGCCAGCAGTCCCGGGACAGGGGTCGGGGTTGACACCTTC.

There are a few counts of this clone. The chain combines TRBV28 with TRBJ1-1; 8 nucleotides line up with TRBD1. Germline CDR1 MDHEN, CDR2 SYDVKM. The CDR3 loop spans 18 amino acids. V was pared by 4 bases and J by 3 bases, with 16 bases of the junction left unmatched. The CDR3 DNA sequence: TGTGCCAGCAGTTCCCCCGGCAGGGGGCATTTTACGTACACTGAAGCTTTCTTT. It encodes CASSSPGRGHFTYTEAFF.

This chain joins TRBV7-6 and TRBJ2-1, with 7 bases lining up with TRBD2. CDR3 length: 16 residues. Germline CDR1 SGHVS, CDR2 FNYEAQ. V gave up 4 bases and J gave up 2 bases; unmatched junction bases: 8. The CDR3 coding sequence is TGTGCCAGCAGCTCCACTAGCGCTTTCACCTACAATGAGCAGTTCTTC. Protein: CASSSTSAFTYNEQFF.

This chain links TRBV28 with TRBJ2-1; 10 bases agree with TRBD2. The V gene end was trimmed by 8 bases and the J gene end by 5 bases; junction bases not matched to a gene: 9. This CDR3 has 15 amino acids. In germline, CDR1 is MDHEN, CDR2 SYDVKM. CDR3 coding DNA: TGTGCCAGCCGTGATAGCGGGAGGCGGGACAATGAGCAGTTCTTC. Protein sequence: CASRDSGRRDNEQFF.

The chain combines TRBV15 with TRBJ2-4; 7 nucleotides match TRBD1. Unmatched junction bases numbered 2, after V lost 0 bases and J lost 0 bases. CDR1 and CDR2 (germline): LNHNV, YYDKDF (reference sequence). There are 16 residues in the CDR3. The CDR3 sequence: CATSRDRTGAKNIQYF. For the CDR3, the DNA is TGTGCCACCAGCAGAGATAGGACAGGAGCCAAAAACATTCAGTACTTC.

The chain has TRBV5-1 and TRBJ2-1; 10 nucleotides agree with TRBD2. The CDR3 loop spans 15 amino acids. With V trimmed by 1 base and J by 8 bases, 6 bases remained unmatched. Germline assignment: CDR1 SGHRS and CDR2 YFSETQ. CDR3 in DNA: TGCGCCAGCAGCTTGAACCTAGCGGGAGAAGATGAGCAGTTCTTC. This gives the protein CASSLNLAGEDEQFF.

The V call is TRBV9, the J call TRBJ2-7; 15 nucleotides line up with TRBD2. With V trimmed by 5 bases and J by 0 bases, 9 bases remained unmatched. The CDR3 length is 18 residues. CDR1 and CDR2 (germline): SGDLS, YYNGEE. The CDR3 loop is CASSPGLAGGPFSYEQYF. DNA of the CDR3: TGTGCCAGCAGTCCAGGACTAGCGGGAGGGCCCTTCTCCTACGAGCAGTACTTC.

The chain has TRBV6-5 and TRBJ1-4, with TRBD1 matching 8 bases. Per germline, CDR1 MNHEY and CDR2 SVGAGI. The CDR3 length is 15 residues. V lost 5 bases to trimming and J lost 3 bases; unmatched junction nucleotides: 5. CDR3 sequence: CASSPRDRPNEKLFF. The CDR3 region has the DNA TGTGCCAGCAGTCCGCGGGACAGGCCTAATGAAAAACTGTTTTTT.

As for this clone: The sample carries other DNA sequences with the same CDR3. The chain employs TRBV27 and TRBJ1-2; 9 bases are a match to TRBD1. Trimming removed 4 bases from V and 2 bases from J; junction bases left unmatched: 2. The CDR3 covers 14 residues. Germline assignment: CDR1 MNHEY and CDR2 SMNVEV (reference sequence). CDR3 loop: CASSSGQGNYGYTF. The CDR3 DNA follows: TGTGCCAGCAGTTCGGGACAGGGAAACTATGGCTACACCTTC.

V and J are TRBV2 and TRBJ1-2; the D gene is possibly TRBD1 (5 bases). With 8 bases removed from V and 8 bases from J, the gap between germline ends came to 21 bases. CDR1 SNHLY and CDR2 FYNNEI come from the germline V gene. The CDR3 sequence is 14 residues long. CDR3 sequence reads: CASSTSQGAGGYTF. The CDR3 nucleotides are TGTGCCAGCTCGACATCGCAAGGGGCCGGCGGCTACACCTTC. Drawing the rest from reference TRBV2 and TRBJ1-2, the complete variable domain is EPEVTQTPSHQVTQMGQEVILRCVPISNHLYFYWYRQILGQKVEFLVSFYNNEISEKSEIFDDQFSVERPDGSNFTLKIRSTKLEDSAMYFCASSTSQGAGGYTFGSGTRLTVV.